These T cell receptor beta chains were read from a single sample in a study of cytomegalovirus exposure and HLA in healthy donors. TCRdb keeps only in-frame clones here, not all; method: immunoSEQ multiplex PCR. The table has around 68,000 clones, less than 70% seen once; the top ten hold approximately 9.9%. The sequenced sample was PBMCs. The origin of the receptors is a woman aged 25 to 45 in good health and CMV-seronegative. CDR3s include the opening cysteine and the closing phenylalanine or tryptophan. A D gene is named only where the DNA matches it firmly.

V,J,D,CDR3
TRBV5-3,TRBJ2-5,NA,CARSLPRAETQYF
TRBV6-1,TRBJ1-5,TRBD1,CASSEGTGSPYSNQPQHF
TRBV10-1,TRBJ1-6,TRBD1,CASSESGTGFSPLHF
TRBV6-5,TRBJ2-7,NA,CASSSTGVGSEQYF
TRBV10-3,TRBJ2-2,NA,CAISEATGGAGELFF
TRBV6-4,TRBJ2-2,NA,CASSDSGSGELFF
TRBV4-1,TRBJ2-5,TRBD2,CASSQGPLRGAKETQYF
TRBV29-1,TRBJ2-5,NA,CSVGAGETQYF
TRBV7-9,TRBJ2-2,TRBD1,CASSNNRGLNTGELFF
TRBV9,NA,TRBD2,CASSVSGRGADEQFF
TRBV5-1,TRBJ2-3,TRBD1,CASSLVDRVGTDTQYF
TRBV28,TRBJ1-2,TRBD1,CASSYRGNYGYTF
TRBV9,TRBJ2-1,TRBD2,CASSVEASGGLPYNEQFF
TRBV19,TRBJ1-1,TRBD1,CASIPDRATNTEAFF
TRBV5-1,TRBJ2-3,TRBD2,CASSLATSGGTDTQYF
TRBV12-1,TRBJ1-5,NA,CAIRGRESNQPQHF
TRBV19,TRBJ2-4,NA,CASKPEMAKNIQYF
TRBV10-3,TRBJ1-2,TRBD1,CAISPGQGLSNYGYTF
TRBV5-4,TRBJ2-5,TRBD2,CASSLRRGGRQETQYF
TRBV5-1,TRBJ2-7,NA,CASPIPLYYEQYF
TRBV5-1,TRBJ2-2,NA,CASSLAGSNTGELFF
TRBV23-1,TRBJ2-7,NA,CARRGPDRAYEQYF
TRBV6-1,TRBJ1-2,NA,CASSWGRANYGYTF
TRBV18,TRBJ2-3,TRBD2,CASSPIGLAEDTQYF
TRBV2,TRBJ1-1,TRBD1,CASNGQGSYTEAFF
TRBV5-8,TRBJ2-1,NA,CASTPGWGPDHEQFF
TRBV7-2,TRBJ2-3,NA,CASSEGQANTDTQYF
TRBV11-2,TRBJ1-4,NA,CASSSGAEKLFF
TRBV19,TRBJ1-2,NA,CASSTGLANYGYTF
TRBV7-9,TRBJ2-3,TRBD1,CASSSTGGVDTQYF
TRBV6-6,TRBJ2-2,TRBD2,CASSRLAATGELFF
TRBV7-9,TRBJ2-5,NA,CASSPWGKLGGETQYF
TRBV19,TRBJ1-3,TRBD1,CASSTYTGAGNTIYF
TRBV2,TRBJ1-3,NA,CASSEGGGNTIYF
TRBV2,TRBJ2-5,TRBD2,CASSGIAGGQETQYF
TRBV2,TRBJ2-5,NA,CASRGGATPQETQYF
TRBV2,TRBJ2-3,TRBD2,CASTGGVGTDTQYF
TRBV7-6,TRBJ2-7,TRBD2,CASSLGSGGAYEQYF
TRBV18,TRBJ1-1,TRBD1,CASRTGENTEAFF
TRBV11-2,TRBJ2-6,NA,CASSFRGGTNVLTF